The source of this TCR beta chain is a study of vaccination and CD4 T cells after COVID-19. This CDR3 region has 14 residues. Per the germline V gene, CDR1 is MNHEY and CDR2 is SVGAGI. V was pared by 4 bases and J by 1 base, with 11 bases between. This clonotype is deemed medium-sized (0.01 to 0.1%). Its antigen remains unidentified. The treatment: approximately 9-day PBMC culture with coronavirus spike peptide pools or control peptides (ViraFEST assay). The assay that was used to sequence DNA from cultured CD4+ T cells was the Oncomine TCR Beta short-read assay. MiXCR, run by TCRdb on the PCR reads, gives a single entry per CDR3 protein. The sample has around 6,300 distinct CDR3 sequences, more than 15% seen once.

This receptor was obtained from a human donor who had recovered from COVID-19. This chain links TRBV6-5 with TRBJ2-7; D might be TRBD2 (6 bases). Sequencing input: CD4+ T cells from blood, cultured in vitro. The CDR3 region is CASSFGGESYEQYF. DNA of the CDR3: TGTGCCAGCAGTTTCGGGGGAGAGTCCTACGAGCAGTACTTC.